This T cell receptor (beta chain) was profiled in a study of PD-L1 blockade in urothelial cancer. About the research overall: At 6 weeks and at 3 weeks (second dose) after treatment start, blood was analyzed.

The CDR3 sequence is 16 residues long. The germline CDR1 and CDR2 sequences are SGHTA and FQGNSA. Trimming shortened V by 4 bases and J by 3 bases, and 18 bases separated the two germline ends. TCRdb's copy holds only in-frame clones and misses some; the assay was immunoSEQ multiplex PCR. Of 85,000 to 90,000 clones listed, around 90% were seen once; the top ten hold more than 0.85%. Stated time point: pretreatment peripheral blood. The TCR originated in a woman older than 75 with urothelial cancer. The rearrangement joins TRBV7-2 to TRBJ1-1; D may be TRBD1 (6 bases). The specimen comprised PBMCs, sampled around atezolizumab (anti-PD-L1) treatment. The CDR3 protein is CASSSHANYRDTEAFF. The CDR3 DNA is TGTGCCAGCAGCTCGCACGCGAATTACAGGGACACTGAAGCTTTCTTT. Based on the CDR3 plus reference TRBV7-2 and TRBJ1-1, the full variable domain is GAGVSQSPSNKVTEKGKDVELRCDPISGHTALYWYRQSLGQGLEFLIYFQGNSAPDKSGLPSDRFSAERTGGSVSTLTIQRTQQEDSAVYLCASSSHANYRDTEAFFGQGTRLTVV.